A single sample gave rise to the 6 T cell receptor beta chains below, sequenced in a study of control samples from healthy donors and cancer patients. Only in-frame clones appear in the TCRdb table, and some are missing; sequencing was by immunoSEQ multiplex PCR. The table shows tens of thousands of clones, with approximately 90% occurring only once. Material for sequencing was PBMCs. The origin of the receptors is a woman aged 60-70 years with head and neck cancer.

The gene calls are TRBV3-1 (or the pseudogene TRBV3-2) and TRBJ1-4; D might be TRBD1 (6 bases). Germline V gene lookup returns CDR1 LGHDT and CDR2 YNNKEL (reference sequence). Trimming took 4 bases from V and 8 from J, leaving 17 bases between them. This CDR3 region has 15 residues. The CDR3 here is CASSRWVSGTEKLFF. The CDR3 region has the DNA TGTGCCAGCAGCCGCTGGGTTTCCGGGACAGAAAAACTGTTTTTT.

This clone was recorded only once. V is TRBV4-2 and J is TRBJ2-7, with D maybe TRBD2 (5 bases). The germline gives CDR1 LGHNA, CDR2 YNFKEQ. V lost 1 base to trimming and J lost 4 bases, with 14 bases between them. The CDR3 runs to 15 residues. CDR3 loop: CASSQVRGQIYEQYF. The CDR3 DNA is TGTGCCAGCAGCCAAGTCCGCGGGCAGATTTACGAGCAGTACTTC.

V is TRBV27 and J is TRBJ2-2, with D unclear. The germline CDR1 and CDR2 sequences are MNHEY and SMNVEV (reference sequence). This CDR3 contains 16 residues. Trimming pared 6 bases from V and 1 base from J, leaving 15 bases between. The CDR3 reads CASSLLSTLNTGELFF. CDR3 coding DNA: TGTGCCAGCAGCTTACTTTCGACCCTGAACACCGGGGAGCTGTTTTTT.

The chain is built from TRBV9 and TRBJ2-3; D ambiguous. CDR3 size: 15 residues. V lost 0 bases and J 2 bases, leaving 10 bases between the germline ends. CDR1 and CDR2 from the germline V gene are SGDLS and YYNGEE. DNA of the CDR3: TGTGCCAGCAGCGTAGGCCTTTTTGACACAGATACGCAGTATTTT. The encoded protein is CASSVGLFDTDTQYF.

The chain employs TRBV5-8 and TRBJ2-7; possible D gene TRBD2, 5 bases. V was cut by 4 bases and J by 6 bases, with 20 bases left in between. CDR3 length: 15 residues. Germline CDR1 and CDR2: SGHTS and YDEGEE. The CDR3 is CASSPALMTRGEQYF. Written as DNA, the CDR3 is TGTGCCAGCAGCCCTGCACTGATGACTCGGGGCGAGCAGTACTTC.

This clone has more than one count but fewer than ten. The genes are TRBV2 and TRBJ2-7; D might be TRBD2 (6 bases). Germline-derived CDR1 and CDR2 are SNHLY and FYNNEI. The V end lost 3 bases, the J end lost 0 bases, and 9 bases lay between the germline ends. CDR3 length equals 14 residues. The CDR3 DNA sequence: TGTGCCAGCAGTGAGGTGACTAGCTCCTACGAGCAGTACTTC. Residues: CASSEVTSSYEQYF.